These 18 T cell receptor beta chains were all obtained from the same sample, sequenced in a study of T cells expressing NK-cell markers. With the 5' RACE reads reprocessed, TCRdb shows one record per CDR3 protein and no DNA. The table lists 500,000 to 700,000 distinct CDR3 sequences, with 3.5% to 4.5% in the top ten. The sequencing sample was made of blood T cells: a sorted CD56 or NKG2C T cell subset, CD4+ or CD8+ T cells, or bulk PBMC T cells (not recorded which). These receptors originate from a young man in good health.

The J gene is TRBJ1-2, the V gene TRBV12-3 or TRBV12-4; TCRdb picks TRBD1, but there is no DNA to check that call. The CDR3 runs to 13 residues. This CDR3 is CASSFLRGDGYTF.

This chain links TRBV29-1 with TRBJ2-3; lacking DNA, the TRBD2 call made by TCRdb goes unchecked. CDR1 and CDR2 from the germline V gene are SQVTM and ANQGSEA. This CDR3 region has 14 residues. The CDR3 region is CSVVRQGRSDTQYF.

V and J are TRBV5-5 and TRBJ2-3; TCRdb returns TRBD1, unconfirmable since there is no DNA. This CDR3 region has 16 residues. The V gene's germline CDR1 is SGHKS and CDR2 YYEKEE (reference sequence). This CDR3 is CASSPYPGASTDTQYF. Drawing the rest from reference TRBV5-5 and TRBJ2-3, the complete variable domain is DAGVTQSPTHLIKTRGQQVTLRCSPISGHKSVSWYQQVLGQGPQFIFQYYEKEERGRGNFPDRFSARQFPNYSSELNVNALLLGDSALYLCASSPYPGASTDTQYFGPGTRLTVL.

This sequence joins TRBV6-1 and TRBJ1-1; TCRdb indicates TRBD1, and absent DNA this call remains unverified. CDR3 length equals 13 residues. CDR1 and CDR2 (germline): MNHNS, SASEGT. CDR3: CASRQQSDTEAFF.

The V gene is TRBV9, the J gene TRBJ2-1. Per the germline V gene, CDR1 is SGDLS and CDR2 is YYNGEE. This CDR3 has 13 residues. CDR3 residues: CASSVGVYNEQFF.

The J gene is TRBJ2-6, the V gene TRBV10-3; TCRdb's D call, TRBD1, is unchecked because there is no DNA. CDR1 is ENHRY and CDR2 is SYGVKD in the germline V gene. This CDR3 spans 18 amino acids. The CDR3 sequence is CAISEGGTGPSGANVLTF.

V is TRBV2 and J is TRBJ2-1. Germline-derived CDR1 and CDR2 are SNHLY and FYNNEI. This CDR3 region has 13 residues. CDR3 sequence: CAGRSEAHNEQFF.

The genes are TRBV29-1 and TRBJ1-3; TCRdb's D gene call, TRBD1, goes unchecked for lack of DNA. The germline gives CDR1 SQVTM, CDR2 ANQGSEA. There are 13 residues in the CDR3. The CDR3 loop reads CSVPGPTENTIYF.

The CDR3 is CASRHKRSSRTDTQYF. The chain links TRBV7-2 to TRBJ2-3; TCRdb outputs TRBD2, but without DNA this stays unchecked. This CDR3 is 16 amino acids long. Per the germline V gene, CDR1 is SGHTA and CDR2 is FQGNSA.

The V gene is TRBV18, the J gene TRBJ2-1; with no DNA, the TCRdb D assignment of TRBD1 cannot be verified. The CDR3 has 14 residues. CDR1 and CDR2 from the germline V gene are KGHSH and LQKENI. The CDR3 reads CASSPGAPRGEQFF. Complete variable domain (other parts from reference TRBV18 and TRBJ2-1): NAGVMQNPRHLVRRRGQEARLRCSPMKGHSHVYWYRQLPEEGLKFMVYLQKENIIDESGMPKERFSAEFPKEGPSILRIQQVVRGDSAAYFCASSPGAPRGEQFFGPGTRLTVL.

The V call is TRBV15, the J call TRBJ1-1. CDR3 length: 17 residues. Germline V gene lookup returns CDR1 LNHNV and CDR2 YYDKDF (reference sequence). CDR3 amino acids: CATSRVVMTTSNTEAFF.

The rearrangement joins TRBV5-6 to TRBJ2-7; TCRdb returns TRBD1, unconfirmable since there is no DNA. CDR3 length: 15 residues. Per the germline V gene, CDR1 is SGHDT and CDR2 is YYEEEE. The chain's CDR3 is CASSRAGTDLYEQYF. The variable domain in full, completed from reference TRBV5-6 and TRBJ2-7, reads DAGVTQSPTHLIKTRGQQVTLRCSPKSGHDTVSWYQQALGQGPQFIFQYYEEEERQRGNFPDRFSGHQFPNYSSELNVNALLLGDSALYLCASSRAGTDLYEQYFGPGTRLTVT.

V and J are TRBV4-2 and TRBJ1-5. Germline V lookup: CDR1 LGHNA, CDR2 YNFKEQ. The CDR3 extends over 16 amino acids. The chain's CDR3 is CASSQEGLQVNQPQHF.

The chain joins TRBV5-1 to TRBJ2-6; checking the TCRdb D call of TRBD1 is not possible without DNA. The CDR3 is 15 residues long. Germline V gives CDR1 SGHRS, CDR2 YFSETQ. The CDR3 spells CASSHPLSGANVLTF.

The CDR3 reads CASSLGPAQPQHF. This chain uses TRBV6-1 with TRBJ1-5. The CDR3 extends over 13 amino acids. CDR1 and CDR2 from the germline V gene are MNHNS and SASEGT.

The chain carries TRBV5-1 and TRBJ2-7. This CDR3 region has 13 residues. Germline lookup yields CDR1 SGHRS and CDR2 YFSETQ. The CDR3 loop reads CASSLPNSDEQYF.

The chain links TRBV18 to TRBJ2-5; TCRdb gives TRBD1 as the D gene, but with no DNA this cannot be confirmed. The length of the CDR3 is 14 residues. Germline values: CDR1 KGHSH, CDR2 LQKENI. CDR3 sequence reads: CASSPASGLETQYF.

The chain is built from TRBV12-3 or TRBV12-4 and TRBJ1-5; TCRdb proposes TRBD1, but this gene call is untestable without DNA. The CDR3 loop spans 20 amino acids. CDR3 in amino acids: CASSPTTGTPRLYSNQPQHF.